The clone carrying this T cell receptor beta chain was seen a handful of times. What it recognizes is unknown. There were TCR beta CDR3 regions amplified from RNA transcripts. The TCR CDR3 was amplified in a first-round RT-PCR using the HTBI primer set. MiXCR, applied by TCRdb to the multiplex PCR reads, yields one record per CDR3 protein. The sample records nearly 600,000 distinct CDR3 sequences, approximately 15% being singletons. The sample comes from a study of T cells in Graves' hyperthyroidism and ophthalmopathy. General observations from the study: Ophthalmopathy got predicted by the model a median approximately 6 months before its onset.

Blood dates from first hyperthyroidism diagnosis, before any ophthalmopathy symptoms. PBMCs were obtained from 10 ml fresh peripheral blood. Trimming left V 2 bases short and J 7 bases short, with 8 bases between. Germline V gives CDR1 MNHEY, CDR2 SVGEGT. The length of the CDR3 is 12 residues. This sequence was found in a woman aged 25 to 39 with Graves' hyperthyroidism that later progressed to Graves' ophthalmopathy. The chain has TRBV6-2 or TRBV6-3 and TRBJ2-5; D is possibly TRBD2 (5 bases). Sequencing was performed on blood. The CDR3 reads CASSYAGGTQYF. The CDR3 DNA sequence: TGTGCCAGCAGTTACGCGGGTGGGACCCAGTACTTC.